Listed below are T cell receptor beta chains from one sample, sequenced in a study of control samples from healthy donors and cancer patients. Some clones are missing from TCRdb's copy, which holds only in-frame ones; the method was immunoSEQ multiplex PCR. The table lists fewer than 500,000 clones, approximately 92% of them singletons. Sequenced input: PBMCs. These receptors all come from a man aged 35-49 years with head and neck cancer. Both conserved end residues are part of each CDR3. The order of the fields is J gene, CDR3 length, D gene, clone size, V gene, CDR3 DNA, CDR3 protein. The D gene is left open where the match is weak. Part of the rows lack a size; the others show once, few, many or a class for expanded clones.

TRBJ2-1 12 . once TRBV5-1 TGCGCCAGCAGTCTTCCAGCGATTGAGCAGTTCTTC CASSLPAIEQFF
TRBJ2-7 14 TRBD1 . TRBV3-1/TRBV3-2 TGTGCCAGCAGCCTGGGACAGGGCCCCTACGAGCAGTACTTC CASSLGQGPYEQYF
TRBJ1-5 15 . . TRBV18 TGTGCCAGCTCATCGACACAAGATAGCAATCAGCCCCAGCATTTT CASSSTQDSNQPQHF
TRBJ2-7 17 . . TRBV7-9 TGTGCCAGCAGCCTAATGACTTTCAGGGGCGGTCTTGTCGAGCAGTACTTC CASSLMTFRGGLVEQYF
TRBJ2-5 15 TRBD1 . TRBV5-1 TGCGCCAGCAGCTGGGTACAGGGGGCTCAAGAGACCCAGTACTTC CASSWVQGAQETQYF
TRBJ1-1 13 TRBD1 . TRBV5-5 TGTGCCAGCAGTCAGGGGGCCGCGACTGAAGCTTTCTTT CASSQGAATEAFF
TRBJ2-1 11 . . TRBV7-9 TGTGCCAGCAGTCCCGGGGTTGAGCAGTTCTTC CASSPGVEQFF
TRBJ1-6 16 TRBD1 . TRBV9 TGTGCCAGCAGCTCCCGGGTGGGACAGGGGGCATCACCCCTCCACTTT CASSSRVGQGASPLHF
TRBJ1-5 13 TRBD1 . TRBV24-1 TGTGCCACCAGTCAAGGGGGCTCTCAGCCCCAGCATTTT CATSQGGSQPQHF
TRBJ1-1 15 . . TRBV7-8 TGTGCCAGCAGCTTAGCAGGGCCCCCCGACACTGAAGCTTTCTTT CASSLAGPPDTEAFF
TRBJ2-3 16 TRBD1 . TRBV27 TGTGCCAGCAGTCCATGGACAGGGGGTAACACAGATACGCAGTATTTT CASSPWTGGNTDTQYF
TRBJ1-5 16 . . TRBV4-3 TGCGCCAGCAGCCAGGAAATCGGGGGTTTTGGTCAGCCCCAGCATTTT CASSQEIGGFGQPQHF
TRBJ2-1 15 . . TRBV5-6 TGTGCCAGCAGCTCGAGTGGGCTTTGGGGAAATGAGCAGTTCTTC CASSSSGLWGNEQFF
TRBJ1-2 15 . few TRBV19 TGTGCCAGTAGTATTAGTACGGGGGGCGTCTATGGCTACACCTTC CASSISTGGVYGYTF
TRBJ2-5 14 TRBD2 once TRBV7-2 TGTGCCAGCAGCTTTTTCGGGACTATGGAGACCCAGTACTTC CASSFFGTMETQYF
TRBJ2-7 15 TRBD2 . TRBV7-9 TGTGCCAGCAGCCCACCGACTAGCGGGATCTACGAGCAGTACTTC CASSPPTSGIYEQYF
TRBJ2-2 14 . . TRBV7-6 TGTGCCAGCAGCTTATCAAAGAACACCGGGGAGCTGTTTTTT CASSLSKNTGELFF
TRBJ2-1 14 . . TRBV28 TGTGCCAGCATTAAGGGGGGCTCCTACAATGAGCAGTTCTTC CASIKGGSYNEQFF
TRBJ2-7 13 . . TRBV24-1 TGTGCCACCAGTTCTCCGGGTACGGGTGAGCAGTACTTC CATSSPGTGEQYF
TRBJ2-2 13 . . TRBV7-3 TGTGCCAGCAGCTTTTGGGGAACCGGGGAGCTGTTTTTT CASSFWGTGELFF
TRBJ2-7 12 . . TRBV27 TGTGCCAGCAGTCCGAGCTCCTACGAGCAGTACTTC CASSPSSYEQYF
TRBJ1-2 12 . . TRBV3-1/TRBV3-2 TGTGCCAGCAGCCAAGGAGGGGCTGGCTACACCTTC CASSQGGAGYTF
TRBJ1-4 10 . . TRBV11-1 TGTGCCAGCGGGAATGAAAAACTGTTTTTT CASGNEKLFF
TRBJ1-4 13 . once TRBV24-1 TGTGCCACCAGTGATTTGAGGGCGGAAAAACTGTTTTTT CATSDLRAEKLFF
TRBJ2-3 16 TRBD2 few TRBV7-9 TGTGCCAGCAGCCGAACTAGCGGGGGCCTCGGAGATACGCAGTATTTT CASSRTSGGLGDTQYF
TRBJ1-6 15 TRBD1 . TRBV5-1 TGCGCCAGCAGCGAGTACAGGGGAAACAATTCACCCCTCCACTTT CASSEYRGNNSPLHF
TRBJ2-7 15 . . TRBV7-9 TGTGCCAGCAGCTTATCCGGAGCAGTCTCCTACGAGCAGTACTTC CASSLSGAVSYEQYF
TRBJ2-1 14 TRBD2 once TRBV28 TGTGCCAGCATGCAGGGACTAGCGGGAACTGAGCAGTTCTTC CASMQGLAGTEQFF
TRBJ2-1 12 TRBD1 . TRBV28 TGTGCCAGCAGTTCGGGACAGAATGAGCAGTTCTTC CASSSGQNEQFF
TRBJ2-1 13 TRBD2 . TRBV11-2 TGTGCCAGCAGCTCCACCAAAGCGGGGTCCCTGTTCTTC CASSSTKAGSLFF
TRBJ2-5 13 TRBD2 . TRBV12-3/TRBV12-4 TGTGCCAGCAGTTTAGGACTAGCGGAGACCCAGTACTTC CASSLGLAETQYF
TRBJ1-5 15 . . TRBV28 TGTGCCAGCAGTACGACGGATTATAGCAATCAGCCCCAGCATTTT CASSTTDYSNQPQHF
TRBJ1-5 13 . . TRBV9 TGTGCCAGCAGCGTAGATAACAATCAGCCCCAGCATTTT CASSVDNNQPQHF
TRBJ2-1 13 . . TRBV5-1 TGCGCCAGCAGCTTACCGTCAGGGGAAGAGCAGTTCTTC CASSLPSGEEQFF
TRBJ2-2 14 . . TRBV6-1 TGTGCCAGCGCCGACATGAGTGTGACCGGGGAGCTGTTTTTT CASADMSVTGELFF
TRBJ1-1 15 . . TRBV19 TGTGCCAGTATAGGATTTGGGGACATGAACACTGAAGCTTTCTTT CASIGFGDMNTEAFF
TRBJ1-5 15 . . TRBV5-6 TGTGCCAGCAGCTTGGGAGGCAGGGCGTATCAGCCCCAGCATTTT CASSLGGRAYQPQHF
TRBJ2-2 17 . . TRBV19 TGTGCCAGTAGTCTGAAGGGGTTCAGCGTGAACACCGGGGAGCTGTTTTTT CASSLKGFSVNTGELFF
TRBJ2-3 18 TRBD2 . TRBV12-5 TGTGCTAGTGGTTTGGTCTTTAGCGGGGCCCTTAGCACAGATACGCAGTATTTT CASGLVFSGALSTDTQYF
TRBJ1-1 14 TRBD1 . TRBV18 TGTGCCAGCTCACCGACAGGGGACGAGACTGAAGCTTTCTTT CASSPTGDETEAFF
TRBJ1-3 13 . . TRBV6-5 TGTGCCAGCAGTCCCCCGGGGGGAAACACCATATATTTT CASSPPGGNTIYF
TRBJ1-2 15 TRBD1 . TRBV27 TGTGCCAGCAGCCGCGTGGACAGGGGAAGTGGTGGCTACACCTTC CASSRVDRGSGGYTF
TRBJ2-7 13 . . TRBV28 TGTGCCAGCGGACAGTGGATCCCTGACGAGCAGTACTTC CASGQWIPDEQYF
TRBJ1-2 16 . . TRBV4-2 TGTGCCAGCAGCCAAGATCTAGGCGGGGAAGGCTATGGCTACACCTTC CASSQDLGGEGYGYTF
TRBJ1-1 13 . . TRBV30 TGTGCCTGGAGGCCAGGTGCGAACACTGAAGCTTTCTTT CAWRPGANTEAFF
TRBJ1-1 15 . . TRBV7-2 TGTGCCAGCAGCTTAGCGACGGGGACGAGCACTGAAGCTTTCTTT CASSLATGTSTEAFF
TRBJ2-1 14 TRBD1 . TRBV29-1 TGCAGCGTTCCCCAGACAGGGACCTACAATGAGCAGTTCTTC CSVPQTGTYNEQFF
TRBJ1-3 12 . . TRBV2 TGTGCCAGCAGTGACAGACGAAACACCATATATTTT CASSDRRNTIYF
TRBJ1-1 13 . once TRBV28 TGTGCCAGCGTTAAGATCGCGGGATCCGAAGCTTTCTTT CASVKIAGSEAFF
TRBJ2-3 16 TRBD2 . TRBV6-6 TGTGCCAGCAGTTACTCGCTAGCGGGAGGATCAGATACGCAGTATTTT CASSYSLAGGSDTQYF
TRBJ2-7 14 TRBD1 . TRBV4-1 TGCGCCAGCAGCTGGGGCTTACAGGGGAACGAGCAGTACTTC CASSWGLQGNEQYF